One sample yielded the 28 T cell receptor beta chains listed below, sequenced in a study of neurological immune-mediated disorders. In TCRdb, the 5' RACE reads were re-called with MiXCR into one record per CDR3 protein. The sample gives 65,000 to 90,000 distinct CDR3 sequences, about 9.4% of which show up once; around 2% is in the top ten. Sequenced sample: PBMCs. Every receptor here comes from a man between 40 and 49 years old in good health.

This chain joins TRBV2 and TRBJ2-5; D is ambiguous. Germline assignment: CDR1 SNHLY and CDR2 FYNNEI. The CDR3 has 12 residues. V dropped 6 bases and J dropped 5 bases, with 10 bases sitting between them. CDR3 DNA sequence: TGTGCCAGCAGAGGCAACATGGAGACCCAGTACTTC. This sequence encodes CASRGNMETQYF.

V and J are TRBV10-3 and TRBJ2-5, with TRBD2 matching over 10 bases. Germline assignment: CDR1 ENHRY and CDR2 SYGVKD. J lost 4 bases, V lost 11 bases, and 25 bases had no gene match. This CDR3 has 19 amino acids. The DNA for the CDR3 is TGTGCCGTTGAACTAGAACTTGAGAGCGGGGGGGCCGAAGGAGAGACCCAGTACTTC. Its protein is CAVELELESGGAEGETQYF.

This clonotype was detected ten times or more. The CDR3 sequence is CASSIDRYGGELFF. In DNA, the CDR3 is TGTGCCAGTAGTATCGACAGGTACGGCGGGGAGCTGTTTTTT. This chain uses TRBV19 with TRBJ2-2, with D perhaps matching TRBD1 (6 bases). V was cut by 3 bases and J by 7 bases, with 12 bases left in between. This CDR3 has 14 residues. Per the germline V gene, CDR1 is LNHDA and CDR2 is SQIVND (reference sequence). Full variable domain (rest looked up from reference TRBV19 and TRBJ2-2): DGGITQSPKYLFRKEGQNVTLSCEQNLNHDAMYWYRQDPGQGLRLIYYSQIVNDFQKGDIAEGYSVSREKKESFPLTVTSAQKNPTAFYLCASSIDRYGGELFFGEGSRLTVL.

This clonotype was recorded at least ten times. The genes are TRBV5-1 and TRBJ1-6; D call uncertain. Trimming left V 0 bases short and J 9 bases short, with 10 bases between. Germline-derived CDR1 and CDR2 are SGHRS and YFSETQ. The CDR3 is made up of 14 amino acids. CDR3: CASSLAGLGSPLHF. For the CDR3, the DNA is TGCGCCAGCAGCTTGGCCGGGCTGGGTTCACCCCTCCACTTT.

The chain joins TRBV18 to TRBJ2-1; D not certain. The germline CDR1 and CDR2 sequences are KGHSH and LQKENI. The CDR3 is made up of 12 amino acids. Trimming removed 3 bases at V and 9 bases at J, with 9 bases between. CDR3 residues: CASSPTAGEQFF. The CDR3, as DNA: TGTGCCAGCTCACCGACGGCTGGTGAGCAGTTCTTC.

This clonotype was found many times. The CDR3 coding sequence is TGCAGTGCTACGGGACTAGCGGGAGGGCCGCCGTCCTACGAGCAGTACTTC. It translates to CSATGLAGGPPSYEQYF. J is TRBJ2-7 and V is TRBV20-1; 16 bases are a match to TRBD2. V shed 4 bases, J shed 1 base, and the junction held 7 bases outside the gene matches. The CDR3 is 17 amino acids. CDR1 is DFQATT, CDR2 SNEGSKA, per germline (reference sequence).

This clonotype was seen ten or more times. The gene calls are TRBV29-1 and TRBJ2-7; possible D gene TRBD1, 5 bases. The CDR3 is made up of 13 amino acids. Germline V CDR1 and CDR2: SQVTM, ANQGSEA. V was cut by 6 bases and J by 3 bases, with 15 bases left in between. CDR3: CSVLTDKGYEQYF. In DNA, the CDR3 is TGCAGCGTCCTGACAGATAAGGGCTACGAGCAGTACTTC.

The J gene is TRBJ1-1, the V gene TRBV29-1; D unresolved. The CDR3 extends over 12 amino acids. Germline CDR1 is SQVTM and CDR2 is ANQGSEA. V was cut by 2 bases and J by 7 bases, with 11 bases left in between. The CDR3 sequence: CSVEFGSGEAFF. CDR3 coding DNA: TGCAGCGTTGAATTTGGATCAGGTGAAGCTTTCTTT.

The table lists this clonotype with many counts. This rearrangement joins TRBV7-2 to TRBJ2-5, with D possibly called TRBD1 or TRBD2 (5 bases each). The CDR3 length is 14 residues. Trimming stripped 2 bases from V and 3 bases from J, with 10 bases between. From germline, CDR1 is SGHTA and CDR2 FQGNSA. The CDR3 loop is CASSLRGREETQYF. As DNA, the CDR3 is TGTGCCAGCAGCTTACGGGGCAGGGAAGAGACCCAGTACTTC.

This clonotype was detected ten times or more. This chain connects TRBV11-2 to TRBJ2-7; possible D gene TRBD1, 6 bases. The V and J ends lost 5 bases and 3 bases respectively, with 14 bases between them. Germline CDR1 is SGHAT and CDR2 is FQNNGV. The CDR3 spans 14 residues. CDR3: CASSPRQANYEQYF. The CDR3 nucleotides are TGTGCCAGCAGCCCTCGACAGGCGAACTACGAGCAGTACTTC.

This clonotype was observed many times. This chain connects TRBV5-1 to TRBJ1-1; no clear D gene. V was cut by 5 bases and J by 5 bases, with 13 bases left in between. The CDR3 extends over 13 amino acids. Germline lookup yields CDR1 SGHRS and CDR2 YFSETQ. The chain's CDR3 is CASRKTGKTEAFF. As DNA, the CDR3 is TGCGCCAGCAGGAAAACGGGGAAAACTGAAGCTTTCTTT. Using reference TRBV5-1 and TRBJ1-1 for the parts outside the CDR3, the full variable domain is KAGVTQTPRYLIKTRGQQVTLSCSPISGHRSVSWYQQTPGQGLQFLFEYFSETQRNKGNFPGRFSGRQFSNSRSEMNVSTLELGDSALYLCASRKTGKTEAFFGQGTRLTVV.

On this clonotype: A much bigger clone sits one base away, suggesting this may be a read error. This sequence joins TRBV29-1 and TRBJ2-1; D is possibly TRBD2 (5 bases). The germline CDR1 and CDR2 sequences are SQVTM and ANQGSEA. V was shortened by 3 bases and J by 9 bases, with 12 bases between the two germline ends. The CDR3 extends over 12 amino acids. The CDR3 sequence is CSVDGERLEQFF. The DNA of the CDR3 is TGCAGCGTTGATGGGGAGAGACTTGAGCAGTTCTTC.

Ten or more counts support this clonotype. DNA for the CDR3: TGTGCCAGCAGTCAGGACAGGGCCAACGAGCAGTACTTC. It is translated as CASSQDRANEQYF. This rearrangement joins TRBV27 to TRBJ2-7; TRBD1 matches at 8 bases. The CDR3 contains 13 residues. Unmatched junction bases numbered 5, after V lost 5 bases and J lost 5 bases. Germline V CDR1 and CDR2: MNHEY, SMNVEV (reference sequence).

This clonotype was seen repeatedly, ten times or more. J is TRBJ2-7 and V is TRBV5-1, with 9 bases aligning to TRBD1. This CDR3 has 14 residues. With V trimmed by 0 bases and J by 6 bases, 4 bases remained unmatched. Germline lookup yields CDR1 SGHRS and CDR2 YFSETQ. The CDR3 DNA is TGCGCCAGCAGCTTGGAGGGACAGGGCCTCGAGCAGTACTTC. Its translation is CASSLEGQGLEQYF.

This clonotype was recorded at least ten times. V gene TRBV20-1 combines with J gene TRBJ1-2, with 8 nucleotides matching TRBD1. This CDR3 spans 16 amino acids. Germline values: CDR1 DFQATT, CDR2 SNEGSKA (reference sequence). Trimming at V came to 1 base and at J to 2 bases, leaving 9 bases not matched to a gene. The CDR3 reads CSARVAGGLRNYGYTF. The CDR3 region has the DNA TGCAGTGCTAGAGTGGCAGGGGGCTTAAGGAACTATGGCTACACCTTC.

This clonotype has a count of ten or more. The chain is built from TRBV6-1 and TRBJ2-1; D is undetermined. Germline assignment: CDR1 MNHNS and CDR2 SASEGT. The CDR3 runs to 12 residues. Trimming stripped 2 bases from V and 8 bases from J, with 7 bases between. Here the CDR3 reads CASSELGYEQFF. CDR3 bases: TGTGCCAGCAGTGAACTGGGCTATGAGCAGTTCTTC.

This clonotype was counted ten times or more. The CDR3 protein is CASTESPEYGYTF. The CDR3 coding sequence is TGTGCCAGCACCGAATCCCCAGAGTATGGCTACACCTTC. The J gene is TRBJ1-2, the V gene TRBV6-5; D is uncertain. Germline V gene data show CDR1 as MNHEY and CDR2 as SVGAGI. CDR3 length: 13 amino acids. Trimming stripped 7 bases from V and 5 bases from J, with 14 bases between.

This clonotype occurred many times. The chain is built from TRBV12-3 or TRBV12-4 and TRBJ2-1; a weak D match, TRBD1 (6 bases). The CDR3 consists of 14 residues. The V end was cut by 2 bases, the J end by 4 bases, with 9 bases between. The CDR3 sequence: CASSLPQGYNEQFF. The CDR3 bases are TGTGCCAGCAGTTTACCTCAGGGGTACAATGAGCAGTTCTTC.

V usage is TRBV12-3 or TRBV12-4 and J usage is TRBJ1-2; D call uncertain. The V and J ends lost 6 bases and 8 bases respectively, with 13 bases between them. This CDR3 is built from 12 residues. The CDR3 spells CASRRGAGGYTF. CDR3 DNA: TGTGCCAGCAGGCGGGGAGCGGGGGGCTACACCTTC.

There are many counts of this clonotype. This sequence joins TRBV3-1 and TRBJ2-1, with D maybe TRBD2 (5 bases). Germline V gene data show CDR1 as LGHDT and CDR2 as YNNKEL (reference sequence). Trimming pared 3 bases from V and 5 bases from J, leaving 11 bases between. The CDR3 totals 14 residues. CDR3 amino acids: CASSQQSGDNEQFF. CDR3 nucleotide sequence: TGTGCCAGCAGCCAGCAGTCCGGGGACAATGAGCAGTTCTTC.

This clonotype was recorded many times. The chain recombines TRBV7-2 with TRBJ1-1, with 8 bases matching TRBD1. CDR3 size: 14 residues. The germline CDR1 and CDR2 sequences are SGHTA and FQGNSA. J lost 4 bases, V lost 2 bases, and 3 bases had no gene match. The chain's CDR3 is CASSLQGAVTEAFF. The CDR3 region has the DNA TGTGCCAGCAGCTTACAGGGGGCAGTCACTGAAGCTTTCTTT. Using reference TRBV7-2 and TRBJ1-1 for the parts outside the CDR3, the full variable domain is GAGVSQSPSNKVTEKGKDVELRCDPISGHTALYWYRQSLGQGLEFLIYFQGNSAPDKSGLPSDRFSAERTGGSVSTLTIQRTQQEDSAVYLCASSLQGAVTEAFFGQGTRLTVV.

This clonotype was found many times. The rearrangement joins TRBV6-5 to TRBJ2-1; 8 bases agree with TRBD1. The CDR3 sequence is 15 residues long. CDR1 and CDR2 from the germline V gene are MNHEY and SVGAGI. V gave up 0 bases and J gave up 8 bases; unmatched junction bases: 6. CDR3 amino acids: CASSYSGTGSHEQFF. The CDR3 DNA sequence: TGTGCCAGCAGTTACTCGGGGACAGGTAGCCATGAGCAGTTCTTC.

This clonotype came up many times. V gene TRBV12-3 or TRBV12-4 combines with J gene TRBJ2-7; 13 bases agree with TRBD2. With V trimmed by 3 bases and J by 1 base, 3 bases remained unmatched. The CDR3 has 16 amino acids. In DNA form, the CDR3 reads TGTGCCAGCAGTTTGACTAGCGGGAGGACTTCCTACGAGCAGTACTTC. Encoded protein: CASSLTSGRTSYEQYF.

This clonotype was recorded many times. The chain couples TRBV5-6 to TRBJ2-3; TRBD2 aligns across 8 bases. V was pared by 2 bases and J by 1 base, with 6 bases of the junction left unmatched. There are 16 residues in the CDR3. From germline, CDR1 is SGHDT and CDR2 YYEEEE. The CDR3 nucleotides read TGTGCCAGCAGCTTCCAAGCGGGAGAGGGCACAGATACGCAGTATTTT. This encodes CASSFQAGEGTDTQYF.

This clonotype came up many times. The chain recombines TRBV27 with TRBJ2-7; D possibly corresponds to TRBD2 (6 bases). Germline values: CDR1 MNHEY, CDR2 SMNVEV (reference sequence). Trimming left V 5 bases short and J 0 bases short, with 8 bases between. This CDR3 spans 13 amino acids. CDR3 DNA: TGTGCCAGCAGTGGGGGACTCTCCTACGAGCAGTACTTC. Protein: CASSGGLSYEQYF.

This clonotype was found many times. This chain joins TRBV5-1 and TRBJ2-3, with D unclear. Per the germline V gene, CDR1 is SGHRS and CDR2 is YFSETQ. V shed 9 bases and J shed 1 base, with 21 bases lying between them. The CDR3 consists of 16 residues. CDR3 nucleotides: TGCGCCACCTCCCCCGACCCGGACGTAGGCACAGATACGCAGTATTTT. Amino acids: CATSPDPDVGTDTQYF.

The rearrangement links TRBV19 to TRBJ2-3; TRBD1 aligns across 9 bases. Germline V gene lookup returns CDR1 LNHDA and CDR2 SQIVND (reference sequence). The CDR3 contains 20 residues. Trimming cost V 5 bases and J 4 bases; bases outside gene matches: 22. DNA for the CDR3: TGTGCCAGTAGTCAGACCGGTTTCGGGACAGGGCAGATGCTGGCAGATACGCAGTATTTT. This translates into CASSQTGFGTGQMLADTQYF. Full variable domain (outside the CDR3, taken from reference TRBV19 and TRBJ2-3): DGGITQSPKYLFRKEGQNVTLSCEQNLNHDAMYWYRQDPGQGLRLIYYSQIVNDFQKGDIAEGYSVSREKKESFPLTVTSAQKNPTAFYLCASSQTGFGTGQMLADTQYFGPGTRLTVL.

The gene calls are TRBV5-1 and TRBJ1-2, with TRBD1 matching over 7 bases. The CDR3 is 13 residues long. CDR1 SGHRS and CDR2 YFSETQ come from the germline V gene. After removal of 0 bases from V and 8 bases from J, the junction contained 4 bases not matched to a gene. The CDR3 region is CASSLAQQGGYTF. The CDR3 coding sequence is TGCGCCAGCAGCTTGGCCCAACAGGGGGGCTACACCTTC.